This T cell receptor beta chain was retrieved from a study of T cell responses to AZD1222 COVID-19 vaccine. Produced via immunoSEQ multiplex PCR; TCRdb's table is partial and in-frame only. Of tens of thousands of clones in the sample, 80% to 90% were seen once. Germline CDR1 SGHDT, CDR2 YYEEEE. The CDR3 spans 15 residues. The junction had 10 bases not matched to a gene; V was cut back by 4 bases and J by 3 bases. The sequencing here drew on peripheral blood, taken 28 days after the second AZD1222 dose. The sequence was collected from an adult who received the AZD1222 COVID-19 vaccine. V is TRBV5-6 and J is TRBJ2-7; 7 bases align to TRBD1. The CDR3 DNA reads as TGTGCCAGCAGCCCCGACGGGCAGGGGGACTACGAGCAGTACTTC. Residues: CASSPDGQGDYEQYF. Combining the CDR3 with reference TRBV5-6 and TRBJ2-7 gives the whole variable domain DAGVTQSPTHLIKTRGQQVTLRCSPKSGHDTVSWYQQALGQGPQFIFQYYEEEERQRGNFPDRFSGHQFPNYSSELNVNALLLGDSALYLCASSPDGQGDYEQYFGPGTRLTVT.